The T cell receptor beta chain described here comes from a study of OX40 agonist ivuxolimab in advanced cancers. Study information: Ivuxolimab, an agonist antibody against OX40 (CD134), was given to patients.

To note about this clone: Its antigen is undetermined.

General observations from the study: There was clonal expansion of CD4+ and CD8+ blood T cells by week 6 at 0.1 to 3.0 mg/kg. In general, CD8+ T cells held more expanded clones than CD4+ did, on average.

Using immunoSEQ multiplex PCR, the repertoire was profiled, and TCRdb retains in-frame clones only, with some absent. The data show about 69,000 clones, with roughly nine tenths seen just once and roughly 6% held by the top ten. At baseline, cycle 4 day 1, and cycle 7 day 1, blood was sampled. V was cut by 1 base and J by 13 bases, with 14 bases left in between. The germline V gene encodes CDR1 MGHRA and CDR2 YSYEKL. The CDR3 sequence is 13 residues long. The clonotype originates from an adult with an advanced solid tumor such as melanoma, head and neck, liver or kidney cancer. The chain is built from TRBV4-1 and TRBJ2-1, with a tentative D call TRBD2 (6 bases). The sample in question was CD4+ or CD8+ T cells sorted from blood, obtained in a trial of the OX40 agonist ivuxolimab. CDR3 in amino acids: CASSQVGGTGQFF. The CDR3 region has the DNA TGCGCCAGCAGCCAAGTGGGCGGGACTGGTCAGTTCTTC.